These 31 T cell receptor beta chains originate from one sample sequenced in a study of response to subunit inactivated influenza vaccine. One entry per CDR3 protein, called by TCRdb with MiXCR from the RT-PCR reads. Altogether around 200,000 distinct CDR3 sequences are present, 7.5% to 10% being singletons, with the ten largest covering roughly a tenth. The specimen comprised non-naive T cells sorted from PBMCs, sampled on the day of vaccination. Receptors originate from a middle-aged man who received an inactivated influenza vaccine.

This clonotype occurred many times. The genes are TRBV6-1 and TRBJ1-4; TRBD1 matches at 9 bases. CDR3 length: 15 amino acids. With V trimmed by 8 bases and J by 5 bases, 9 bases remained unmatched. The V gene's germline CDR1 is MNHNS and CDR2 SASEGT. CDR3 nucleotide sequence: TGTGCCAGCCACAGGGGGCCCCGGATGAATGAAAAACTGTTTTTT. It translates to CASHRGPRMNEKLFF.

This clonotype was found many times. This chain connects TRBV5-1 to TRBJ2-3; 7 bases line up with TRBD2. Germline V gives CDR1 SGHRS, CDR2 YFSETQ. The CDR3 is 14 amino acids. V shed 6 bases, J shed 5 bases, and the junction held 9 bases outside the gene matches. CDR3 residues: CASTFSGLRDTQYF. The CDR3 DNA sequence: TGCGCCAGCACCTTTTCGGGACTAAGAGATACGCAGTATTTT.

This chain links TRBV24-1 with TRBJ2-5, with 11 bases aligning to TRBD2. V shed 3 bases, J shed 1 base, and the junction held 9 bases outside the gene matches. Germline lookup yields CDR1 KGHDR and CDR2 SFDVKD. The CDR3 spans 18 residues. The CDR3 bases are TGTGCCACCAGTGATGCACCGGGACTAGCGGCAGTCCAAGAGACCCAGTACTTC. Translated, it gives CATSDAPGLAAVQETQYF.

This clonotype was picked up a small number of times. The V gene is TRBV7-9, the J gene TRBJ1-5; no firm D call. The germline V gene has CDR1 SEHNR and CDR2 FQNEAQ (reference sequence). The V end was cut by 1 base, the J end by 3 bases, with 4 bases between. This CDR3 contains 13 residues. The CDR3 sequence: CASSLDTNQPQHF. DNA of the CDR3: TGTGCCAGCAGCTTAGATACCAATCAGCCCCAGCATTTT.

This clonotype showed up many times. Sequence at one end of the junction differs from germline and may be a read error. The J gene is TRBJ2-7, the V gene TRBV5-1; 9 bases match TRBD1. Germline lookup yields CDR1 SGHRS and CDR2 YFSETQ. The CDR3 covers 13 residues. This CDR3 reads CASSLTGGYEQYF. CDR3 DNA sequence: TGTGCCAGCAGTTTGACAGGGGGGTACGAGCAGTACTTC. Full variable domain (missing parts from reference TRBV5-1 and TRBJ2-7): KAGVTQTPRYLIKTRGQQVTLSCSPISGHRSVSWYQQTPGQGLQFLFEYFSETQRNKGNFPGRFSGRQFSNSRSEMNVSTLELGDSALYLCASSLTGGYEQYFGPGTRLTVT.

The chain's CDR3 is CATSTGRAYEQYF. In DNA form, the CDR3 reads TGTGCCACCAGCACAGGGCGTGCTTACGAGCAGTACTTC. The V gene is TRBV15, the J gene TRBJ2-7, with a weak D call TRBD1 (5 bases). This CDR3 is 13 amino acids long. Germline assignment: CDR1 LNHNV and CDR2 YYDKDF (reference sequence). The V end was cut by 4 bases, the J end by 4 bases, with 11 bases between.

This sequence joins TRBV5-1 and TRBJ2-1, with 11 bases lining up with TRBD2. Germline CDR1 is SGHRS and CDR2 is YFSETQ. The CDR3 has 17 residues. V was pared by 0 bases and J by 7 bases, with 9 bases of the junction left unmatched. DNA for the CDR3: TGCGCCAGCAGCTTGGCCTCGATAGGACTAGCGGGTAATGAGCAGTTCTTC. Amino acid sequence: CASSLASIGLAGNEQFF.

This clonotype showed up just a few times. This chain connects TRBV7-9 to TRBJ1-2; 7 bases are shared with TRBD1. The CDR3 totals 13 residues. Looked up from germline, CDR1 is SEHNR and CDR2 is FQNEAQ (reference sequence). Losses at the gene ends were 5 bases for V and 8 bases for J; bases not matched to a gene: 8. The DNA of the CDR3 is TGTGCCAGCAGCCAGACAGGGCGAGAGGGCTACACCTTC. Translating gives CASSQTGREGYTF.

This clonotype was counted ten times or more. The chain couples TRBV29-1 to TRBJ2-5; D ambiguous. Germline-derived CDR1 and CDR2 are SQVTM and ANQGSEA. The CDR3 has 15 amino acids. Trimming took off 5 bases at V and 4 bases at J, with 20 bases between the two ends. The chain's CDR3 is CSVLVLQSPGETQYF. The CDR3 DNA follows: TGCAGCGTTCTCGTCCTACAGTCCCCAGGAGAGACCCAGTACTTC.

This clonotype has a handful of counts. The V call is TRBV12-3 or TRBV12-4, the J call TRBJ1-1, with a possible D match to TRBD1 (6 bases). The CDR3 totals 13 residues. Trimming pared 3 bases from V and 4 bases from J, leaving 9 bases between. The CDR3 is CASSLRGSTEAFF. The DNA for the CDR3 is TGTGCCAGCAGTTTGAGGGGGAGCACTGAAGCTTTCTTT.

This clonotype was detected a few times. This chain links TRBV30 with TRBJ2-1, with D maybe TRBD1 (5 bases). The CDR3 is 15 residues long. Trimming cost V 0 bases and J 6 bases, with 15 bases left between them. The germline V gene has CDR1 GTSNPN and CDR2 SVGIG (reference sequence). The CDR3 protein is CAWSVGQGKSNEQFF. DNA for the CDR3: TGTGCCTGGAGTGTGGGTCAGGGCAAGAGCAATGAGCAGTTCTTC.

This clonotype was picked up a small number of times. The chain uses TRBV7-4 and TRBJ2-2; 8 nucleotides align to TRBD1. CDR3 size: 16 residues. V lost 2 bases and J lost 6; bases outside the gene matches: 8. Germline V gives CDR1 SGHVT, CDR2 SQSDAQ. The CDR3 protein is CASSLRPDRGPGELFF. CDR3 bases: TGTGCCAGCAGCTTACGCCCCGACAGGGGCCCCGGGGAGCTGTTTTTT.

J is TRBJ2-3 and V is TRBV6-1; 7 nucleotides align to TRBD2. Unmatched junction bases numbered 11, after V lost 6 bases and J lost 5 bases. The CDR3 runs 15 residues. Germline V gene data show CDR1 as MNHNS and CDR2 as SASEGT. CDR3 in DNA: TGTGCCAGCAGCCCCGGGGCAGGCGGGGGAGATACGCAGTATTTT. Translating it yields CASSPGAGGGDTQYF.

V gene TRBV7-2 combines with J gene TRBJ2-3; D gene ambiguous. The CDR3 covers 13 residues. The ends were cut back, 3 bases at V and 3 bases at J, with 7 bases in the middle. Germline loops: CDR1 SGHTA, CDR2 FQGNSA. CDR3 sequence: CASSLANTDTQYF. CDR3 bases: TGTGCCAGCAGCTTGGCGAATACAGATACGCAGTATTTT.

This sequence joins TRBV28 and TRBJ2-7; D is undetermined. V was clipped by 2 bases and J by 1 base, with 12 bases between them. The CDR3 runs 15 residues. Germline V gene sequence: CDR1 MDHEN, CDR2 SYDVKM. CDR3 loop: CASSLHTSGSYEQYF. The CDR3 nucleotides are TGTGCCAGCAGTTTACATACATCCGGATCCTACGAGCAGTACTTC.

This clonotype was seen a handful of times. V gene TRBV3-1 combines with J gene TRBJ1-1; D possibly corresponds to TRBD1 (5 bases). Germline assignment: CDR1 LGHDT and CDR2 YNNKEL (reference sequence). There are 16 residues in the CDR3. The ends were cut back, 3 bases at V and 0 bases at J, with 14 bases in the middle. The CDR3 nucleotides are TGTGCCAGCAGCCAGGGGGGGAGCGACCTGAACACTGAAGCTTTCTTT. This sequence encodes CASSQGGSDLNTEAFF. The whole variable domain, filled in from reference TRBV3-1 and TRBJ1-1, reads DTAVSQTPKYLVTQMGNDKSIKCEQNLGHDTMYWYKQDSKKFLKIMFSYNNKELIINETVPNRFSPKSPDKAHLNLHINSLELGDSAVYFCASSQGGSDLNTEAFFGQGTRLTVV.

A few counts support this clonotype. The rearrangement links TRBV30 to TRBJ1-2, with D perhaps matching TRBD1 (6 bases). CDR3 length: 11 amino acids. V was cut by 0 bases and J by 8 bases, with 7 bases left in between. CDR1 is GTSNPN, CDR2 SVGIG, per germline (reference sequence). The CDR3 protein is CAWSVGGGYTF. The CDR3 DNA follows: TGTGCCTGGAGTGTAGGGGGGGGCTACACCTTC.

V usage is TRBV30 and J usage is TRBJ2-7; no definite D call. The V and J ends lost 3 bases and 12 bases respectively, with 15 bases between them. The CDR3 totals 11 residues. Germline CDR1 is GTSNPN and CDR2 is SVGIG (reference sequence). The CDR3 loop reads CAWSRDALVYF. Written as DNA, the CDR3 is TGTGCCTGGAGCCGAGACGCATTGGTGTACTTC.

For this clonotype: In this CDR3 the conserved last residue, phenylalanine or tryptophan, is missing, so a read error is likely. This sequence joins TRBV20-1 and TRBJ2-3; 7 bases match TRBD2. V was pared by 6 bases and J by 2 bases, with 11 bases of the junction left unmatched. This CDR3 region has 15 residues. In germline, CDR1 is DFQATT, CDR2 SNEGSKA (reference sequence). The CDR3 region has the DNA TGCAGTGCCCTACCCGGGACTATCGTCACAGATACGCAGTATTTA. It encodes CSALPGTIVTDTQYL.

The chain couples TRBV3-1 to TRBJ2-7; possibly TRBD1 or TRBD2 for D (6 bases each). This CDR3 region has 16 residues. V lost 4 bases and J lost 0, with 16 bases in between. Looked up from germline, CDR1 is LGHDT and CDR2 is YNNKEL (reference sequence). CDR3 bases: TGTGCCAGCAGCCGTTTCGAAGGGGGGAGCTCCTACGAGCAGTACTTC. This codes for CASSRFEGGSSYEQYF.

The sample holds many counts of this clonotype. At one boundary the junction diverges from the germline segment, which might be a read error. The chain carries TRBV7-3 and TRBJ2-1, with D uncertain. This CDR3 region has 13 residues. The V gene's germline CDR1 is SGHTA and CDR2 FQGTGA. The CDR3 reads CASSLDSDNEQFF. CDR3 nucleotide sequence: TGTGCCAGCAGCTTAGACTCCGACAATGAGCAGTTCTTC.

This clonotype was counted only a few times. V usage is TRBV20-1 and J usage is TRBJ1-4; perhaps TRBD1 as D (5 bases). V was clipped by 1 base and J by 0 bases, with 12 bases between them. Germline CDR1 is DFQATT and CDR2 is SNEGSKA (reference sequence). The CDR3 is 16 amino acids. CDR3 bases: TGCAGTGCTAGAGGAATGGGACCTGCAACTAATGAAAAACTGTTTTTT. This encodes CSARGMGPATNEKLFF.

This chain connects TRBV12-3 or TRBV12-4 to TRBJ2-3; TRBD2 agrees at 8 bases. This CDR3 contains 17 residues. The V gene end was trimmed by 5 bases and the J gene end by 0 bases; junction bases not matched to a gene: 10. This CDR3 is CASSPLPGGGSTDTQYF. CDR3 sequence (DNA): TGTGCCAGCAGTCCCCTCCCGGGCGGGGGGAGCACAGATACGCAGTATTTT.

Ten or more counts support this clonotype. This chain links TRBV3-1 with TRBJ1-6; 11 nucleotides align to TRBD1. Trimming took 3 bases from V and 10 from J; bases not matched to a gene: 11. CDR1 LGHDT and CDR2 YNNKEL come from the germline V gene (reference sequence). This CDR3 is 17 amino acids long. CDR3 protein: CASSHYRDRGTSSPLHF. CDR3 DNA: TGTGCCAGCAGCCACTACCGGGACAGGGGGACCAGCTCACCCCTCCACTTT. Drawing the rest from reference TRBV3-1 and TRBJ1-6, the complete variable domain is DTAVSQTPKYLVTQMGNDKSIKCEQNLGHDTMYWYKQDSKKFLKIMFSYNNKELIINETVPNRFSPKSPDKAHLNLHINSLELGDSAVYFCASSHYRDRGTSSPLHFGNGTRLTVT.

This clonotype has a handful of counts. This chain connects TRBV5-5 to TRBJ2-3; the D gene is possibly TRBD2 (5 bases). Looked up from germline, CDR1 is SGHKS and CDR2 is YYEKEE (reference sequence). V was trimmed by 2 bases and J by 6 bases, leaving 13 bases between them. The CDR3 loop spans 14 amino acids. CDR3 nucleotide sequence: TGTGCCAGCAGCTTAAGGCTCCCGGGGGATACGCAGTATTTT. Residues: CASSLRLPGDTQYF.

The chain is built from TRBV6-1 and TRBJ1-6, with D hard to call. Germline CDR1 reads MNHNS; CDR2 reads SASEGT. Trimming stripped 5 bases from V and 2 bases from J, with 4 bases between. The CDR3 extends over 13 amino acids. The CDR3 DNA follows: TGTGCCAGCAGTCGAACCTATAATTCACCCCTCCACTTT. Translating gives CASSRTYNSPLHF.

The gene calls are TRBV27 and TRBJ2-3, with TRBD2 identical over 7 bases. The CDR3 loop spans 14 amino acids. Germline loops: CDR1 MNHEY, CDR2 SMNVEV (reference sequence). The junction had 10 bases not matched to a gene; V was cut back by 5 bases and J by 8 bases. The CDR3 here is CASSGGRGTGTQYF. The CDR3 DNA reads as TGTGCCAGCAGTGGCGGGAGAGGCACCGGTACGCAGTATTTT.

This chain joins TRBV2 and TRBJ2-1; 7 bases agree with TRBD1. With V trimmed by 6 bases and J by 0 bases, 11 bases remained unmatched. CDR1 SNHLY and CDR2 FYNNEI come from the germline V gene. This CDR3 is 17 amino acids long. The CDR3 sequence is CASSPKGARTSYNEQFF. CDR3 nucleotide sequence: TGTGCCAGCAGCCCCAAGGGGGCCAGAACCTCCTACAATGAGCAGTTCTTC.

This clonotype was seen at least ten times. The CDR3 bases are TGTGCCAGCAGTTTCTCGGACAGGGCCCACCACGAGCAGTACTTC. Its translation is CASSFSDRAHHEQYF. V is TRBV12-3 or TRBV12-4 and J is TRBJ2-7; 8 bases are shared with TRBD1. The ends lost 3 bases at V and 5 bases at J; junction bases unmatched: 9. The CDR3 runs to 15 residues.

This clonotype has more than one count but fewer than ten. The chain is built from TRBV10-3 and TRBJ2-5; TRBD2 matches at 7 bases. J lost 1 base, V lost 8 bases, and 7 bases had no gene match. Per the germline V gene, CDR1 is ENHRY and CDR2 is SYGVKD. There are 14 residues in the CDR3. Here the CDR3 DNA reads TGTGCCATCCGCGGCGGGGGAGGCCAAGAGACCCAGTACTTC. Its protein is CAIRGGGGQETQYF.

This clonotype was detected ten times or more. V and J are TRBV7-8 and TRBJ1-3, with no clear D. Looked up from germline, CDR1 is SGHVS and CDR2 is FQNEAQ. The CDR3 totals 15 residues. Deletions cut 1 base from V and 0 bases from J, with 7 bases between. The CDR3 DNA is TGTGCCAGCAGCTTAGGGGGTTCCTCTGGAAACACCATATATTTT. It specifies CASSLGGSSGNTIYF.